The rows below give T cell receptor beta chains drawn from one sample of a study of control samples from healthy donors and cancer patients. TCRdb keeps only in-frame clones here, not all; method: immunoSEQ multiplex PCR. The sample lists around 250,000 clones; over 75% were seen once. The material sequenced was PBMCs. The receptors originated from an older woman with lung cancer. CDR3s include the opening cysteine and the closing phenylalanine or tryptophan. D genes are given only for firm matches. Expanded clones get a size class; other rows say once, few or many, or leave the size out.

D	V	J	size	CDR3	DNA
.	TRBV6-1	TRBJ1-4	.	CASSYWDTNEKLFF	TGTGCCAGCAGTTATTGGGACACTAATGAAAAACTGTTTTTT
.	TRBV6-2/TRBV6-3	TRBJ1-5	once	CASSFSVSSNQPQHF	TGTGCCAGCAGTTTTTCTGTCAGTAGCAATCAGCCCCAGCATTTT
TRBD1	TRBV13	TRBJ2-1	.	CASSLRQGFYNEQFF	TGTGCCAGCAGCTTACGACAGGGGTTCTACAATGAGCAGTTCTTC
.	TRBV6-5	TRBJ2-6	.	CASKVGSGANVLTF	TGTGCCTCAAAAGTGGGCTCTGGGGCCAACGTCCTGACTTTC
TRBD1	TRBV18	TRBJ1-5	.	CASSPQGAGQPQHF	TGTGCCAGCTCACCACAGGGGGCGGGTCAGCCCCAGCATTTT
TRBD1	TRBV11-2	TRBJ2-7	.	CASSLGGQGLGEQYF	TGTGCCAGCAGCTTAGGGGGACAGGGCCTAGGCGAGCAGTACTTC
.	TRBV24-1	TRBJ1-2	once	CATSDKTRDWGYTF	TGTGCCACCAGTGACAAGACTCGGGACTGGGGCTACACCTTC
.	TRBV28	TRBJ1-5	.	CASSLRTGNQPQHF	TGTGCCAGCAGTTTACGCACAGGGAATCAGCCCCAGCATTTT
.	TRBV6-2/TRBV6-3	TRBJ2-3	.	CASSPTGSRLDTQYF	TGTGCCAGCAGCCCAACCGGGTCTCGGTTAGATACGCAGTATTTT
.	TRBV7-9	TRBJ2-4	.	CASSLVGGVAKNIQYF	TGTGCCAGCAGCTTAGTTGGTGGGGTGGCCAAAAACATTCAGTACTTC
TRBD1	TRBV10-2	TRBJ2-2	once	CASSESRRQGDHRGAVF	TGCGCCAGCAGTGAGTCGAGAAGACAGGGGGATCACCGGGGAGCTGTTTTT
TRBD1	TRBV12-3/TRBV12-4	TRBJ1-1	.	CASSWYRGTEAFF	TGTGCCAGCAGTTGGTACAGGGGCACTGAAGCTTTCTTT
TRBD1	TRBV19	TRBJ2-7	.	CASSFRDRGNEQYF	TGTGCCAGTAGCTTCCGAGACAGGGGTAACGAGCAGTACTTC
.	TRBV6-1	TRBJ1-2	.	CASSEEGSYGYTF	TGTGCCAGCAGTGAAGAAGGGAGCTATGGCTACACCTTC
TRBD2	TRBV28	TRBJ2-1	.	CASRVLAGGPYNEQFF	TGTGCCAGCAGAGTCTTAGCGGGAGGGCCCTACAATGAGCAGTTCTTC
TRBD2	TRBV4-1	TRBJ2-1	.	CASSQGLAGGSYNEQFF	TGCGCCAGCAGCCAGGGACTAGCGGGCGGCTCCTACAATGAGCAGTTCTTC
.	TRBV7-7	TRBJ2-5	.	CASSLGLGGATQETQYF	TGTGCTAGCAGCTTAGGCTTAGGTGGGGCCACACAAGAGACCCAGTACTTC
.	TRBV6-5	TRBJ2-1	.	CASRKQGAYNEQFF	TGTGCCAGCAGGAAACAGGGAGCCTACAATGAGCAGTTCTTC
.	TRBV19	TRBJ1-5	.	CATKAGGTYSNQPQHF	TGTGCCACCAAAGCCGGGGGGACCTATAGCAATCAGCCCCAGCATTTT
TRBD2	TRBV7-2	TRBJ2-3	.	CASSLAAGTSGGTDTQYF	TGTGCCAGCAGCTTAGCGGCCGGGACTAGCGGGGGCACAGATACGCAGTATTTT
.	TRBV29-1	TRBJ1-1	.	CSAGNTEAFF	TGCAGCGCTGGGAACACTGAAGCTTTCTTT
TRBD2	TRBV3-1/TRBV3-2	TRBJ2-5	few	CASSQGAVAGGETQYF	TGTGCCAGCAGCCAAGGAGCGGTAGCGGGGGGGGAGACCCAGTACTTC
.	TRBV6-1	TRBJ1-3	.	CASSEALRGGGNTIYF	TGTGCCAGCAGTGAAGCTCTAAGGGGGGGAGGAAACACCATATATTTT
TRBD1	TRBV19	TRBJ2-1	.	CASSLTGGPSGNEQFF	TGTGCCAGTAGTTTGACAGGGGGCCCCTCTGGAAATGAGCAGTTCTTC
.	TRBV5-4	TRBJ1-1	.	CASSLTAMMNTEAFF	TGTGCCAGCAGCTTGACGGCGATGATGAACACTGAAGCTTTCTTT
.	TRBV11-2	TRBJ2-5	.	CASSGFSREGGETQYF	TGTGCCAGCAGTGGCTTTTCTAGGGAGGGGGGAGAGACCCAGTACTTC